This is a list of T cell receptor beta chains from one sample in a study of blood T cell repertoires in COVID-19. Sequencing was performed with immunoSEQ multiplex PCR; in TCRdb, only in-frame clones are kept and a portion is missing. The sample lists 430,000 or so clones, about 88% occurring once. Specimen: PBMCs or T cells enriched from blood (not recorded which). Receptors originate from a woman under 30 who had been exposed to COVID-19. The CDR3 runs from the conserved cysteine through the conserved F or W. Each record gives: D gene, clone size, J gene, V gene, CDR3 DNA, CDR3 protein. A D gene is named only where the DNA matches it firmly. For some rows the clone size is stated as once, few or many, or as a class when expanded; others skip it.

TRBD2	.	TRBJ2-2	TRBV9	TGTGCCAGCAGCGTCGGACTAGCGGGGGGTGTGGCCGGGGAGCTGTTTTTT	CASSVGLAGGVAGELFF
TRBD1	.	TRBJ2-7	TRBV5-1	TGCGCCAGCAGCTTGGATCCACAGGGGATGGACGAGCAGTACTTC	CASSLDPQGMDEQYF
TRBD2	.	TRBJ2-7	TRBV28	TGTGCCAGCAGCAAGCCCGGACTAGCGGGAGTCTCCTACGAGCAGTACTTC	CASSKPGLAGVSYEQYF
.	.	TRBJ2-3	TRBV1	TGCACCAGCAGCCCCCGACTAGCGGGAGGAAGAACAGATACGCAGTATTTT	CTSSPRLAGGRTDTQYF
.	.	TRBJ2-2	TRBV29-1	TGCAGCGGTTACGACAGTTCTGGGGAGCTGTTTTTT	CSGYDSSGELFF
TRBD2	.	TRBJ2-1	TRBV5-1	TGCGCCAGCAGCACAACTAGCGGGTTCTACAATGAGCAGTTCTTC	CASSTTSGFYNEQFF
.	.	TRBJ1-3	TRBV18	TGTGCCAGCTCACCATTTCCTACAATCCCTACAGTGGCTGGAAACACCATATATTTT	CASSPFPTIPTVAGNTIYF
TRBD1	.	TRBJ2-5	TRBV28	TGTGCCAGCAGTATAGTGGAGGGGACAGGGGTCTTGGAGACCCAGTACTTC	CASSIVEGTGVLETQYF
.	.	TRBJ2-7	TRBV28	TGTGCCAGCAGTACCGACAGGCTAGTCTACGAGCAGTACTTC	CASSTDRLVYEQYF
.	.	TRBJ2-2	TRBV2	TGTGCCAGCAGTGTTAGTATTTCCGGGGAGCTGTTTTTT	CASSVSISGELFF
TRBD1	.	TRBJ1-2	TRBV28	TGTGCCAGCAGTTTATCGGTTACAACAGGGGTTGATGGCTACACCTTC	CASSLSVTTGVDGYTF
TRBD1	.	TRBJ1-6	TRBV18	TGTGCCAGCAACCGGGACAGGGGTCTTAATTCACCCCTCCACTTT	CASNRDRGLNSPLHF
.	few	TRBJ2-7	TRBV11-2	TGTGCCAGCAGCTTAGATCCATCCTACGAGCAGTACTTC	CASSLDPSYEQYF
.	.	TRBJ1-1	TRBV30	TGTGCCTGGAGTGGGTCGGGTTGGAACACTGAAGCTTTCTTT	CAWSGSGWNTEAFF
TRBD2	.	TRBJ2-7	TRBV11-2	TGTGCCAGCAGCTCCGGGACTAGGCTCCCCCACGAGCAGTACTTC	CASSSGTRLPHEQYF
TRBD1	.	TRBJ1-5	TRBV27	TGTGCCAGCAGTTTATATACAGGGGGCAATCAGCCCCAGCATTTT	CASSLYTGGNQPQHF
TRBD2	.	TRBJ2-1	TRBV7-3	TGTGCCAGCAGCCCGGGAGCGGGAACCCAGTACGAGCAGTTCTTC	CASSPGAGTQYEQFF
TRBD1	.	TRBJ1-4	TRBV25-1	TGTGCCAGCAGTGGCCGGGACAGCAATAATGAAAAACTGTTTTTT	CASSGRDSNNEKLFF
.	.	TRBJ2-7	TRBV9	TGTGCCAGCAGCGTAGCTACAGGGTCCTACGAGCAGTACTTC	CASSVATGSYEQYF
.	.	TRBJ2-1	TRBV11-2	TGTGCCAGCAGCCCAGCAACCCCTCAACAGGGCATCCCCTACAATGAGCAGTTCTTC	CASSPATPQQGIPYNEQFF
TRBD1	.	TRBJ1-4	TRBV13	TGTGCCAGCAGCCCCTCCGGGACAGGGGGAATGTCTAATGAAAAACTGTTTTTT	CASSPSGTGGMSNEKLFF
.	.	TRBJ2-3	TRBV21-1	TGTGCCAGCAACAAACGGGAAAGGGGGAGGGCAGATACGCAGTATTTT	CASNKRERGRADTQYF
TRBD2	.	TRBJ2-3	TRBV6-2/TRBV6-3	TGTGCCAGCAGCATATATAGCGGGGATACGCAGTATTTT	CASSIYSGDTQYF
.	few	TRBJ2-2	TRBV7-6	TGTGCCAGCAGCTCCCCGGGGGACACCGGGGAGCTGTTTTTT	CASSSPGDTGELFF
TRBD2	.	TRBJ2-1	TRBV24-1	TGTGCCACCAGTGAAGCCGGGAGGGCGGGGAATGAGCAGTTCTTC	CATSEAGRAGNEQFF
.	.	TRBJ2-2	TRBV20-1	TGCAGTGCTAGTCTCGTCAGGGGCCCCGCGAACACCGGGGAGCTGTTTTTT	CSASLVRGPANTGELFF
.	few	TRBJ2-1	TRBV7-2	TGTGCCAGCAGCTGGACAGACTACAATGAGCAGTTCTTC	CASSWTDYNEQFF
.	.	TRBJ1-4	TRBV7-9	TGTGCCAGCAGCTTAGTAGAGGGAAATGAAAAACTGTTTTTT	CASSLVEGNEKLFF
TRBD2	.	TRBJ2-2	TRBV4-3	TGCGCCAGCAGCCAAGATATTGGGGGGGACACCGGGGAGCTGTTTTTT	CASSQDIGGDTGELFF
.	once	TRBJ2-2	TRBV5-1	TGCGCCAGCAGCTTGTTGGTAACAGCAAAGAACACCGGGGAGCTGTTTTTT	CASSLLVTAKNTGELFF
TRBD1	.	TRBJ1-5	TRBV16	TGTGCCAGCAGCCAAACAGGGGGCAATCAGCCCCAGCATTTT	CASSQTGGNQPQHF
.	.	TRBJ1-6	TRBV6-2/TRBV6-3	TGTGCCAGCAGTTACTCGAATTCCAGGGTGGATTCACCCCTCCACTTT	CASSYSNSRVDSPLHF
TRBD2	once	TRBJ2-7	TRBV6-4	TGTGCCAGCAGTGACCCGGGACTAGCGGGAAGGAGGCAGTACTTC	CASSDPGLAGRRQYF
.	.	TRBJ1-1	TRBV11-2	TGTGCCAGCAGCCCGCCGGGACACCTGAACACTGAAGCTTTCTTT	CASSPPGHLNTEAFF
TRBD2	.	TRBJ2-7	TRBV7-6	TGTGCCAGCAGCCCATCCCGGGGGGGCAGCGGGAGCTCCTACGAGCAGTACTTC	CASSPSRGGSGSSYEQYF
.	.	TRBJ2-5	TRBV7-7	TGTGCTAGCAGCTTGCGAGTCCAAGAGACCCAGTACTTC	CASSLRVQETQYF
TRBD2	once	TRBJ2-7	TRBV7-2	TGTGCCAGCAGCTTAGCTAGCGGGAGGGCCTACGAGCAGTACTTC	CASSLASGRAYEQYF
.	.	TRBJ2-1	TRBV6-2/TRBV6-3	TGTGCCAGCAGTTACTCCACCGGCGGTAGCTCCTACAATGAGCAGTTCTTC	CASSYSTGGSSYNEQFF
.	.	TRBJ2-1	TRBV6-6	TGTGCCAGCAGTTACGCTAGAATCGAGCAGTTCTTC	CASSYARIEQFF
.	.	TRBJ1-1	TRBV28	TGTGCCAGCAGTGTCGGAGGGATGAACACTGAAGCTTTCTTT	CASSVGGMNTEAFF
TRBD1	.	TRBJ2-2	TRBV27	TGTGCCAGCAGTTTCCTACAGGGGGCTACCGGGGAGCTGTTTTTT	CASSFLQGATGELFF
.	once	TRBJ2-1	TRBV6-5	TGTGCCAGCACCTCGAGGGGGTACAATGAGCAGTTCTTC	CASTSRGYNEQFF
.	.	TRBJ1-1	TRBV5-1	TGCGCCAGCAGCTTGGGAAGGGGAGGAACTGAAGCTTTCTTT	CASSLGRGGTEAFF
.	.	TRBJ1-2	TRBV5-1	TGCGCCAGCAGCTTGGGATCAACTCCTGACTATGGCTACACCTTC	CASSLGSTPDYGYTF
.	.	TRBJ2-6	TRBV18	TGTGCCAGCTCACCGGATGCGCTGGGGGGTTACTCTGGGGCCAACGTCCTGACTTTC	CASSPDALGGYSGANVLTF
.	.	TRBJ2-2	TRBV24-1	TGTGCCACCAGTGATCCGGACAGATGGACCGGGGAGCTGTTTTTT	CATSDPDRWTGELFF
TRBD1	.	TRBJ2-2	TRBV6-1	TGTGCCAGCAGTGAAAGACAGGGTTCAATTACGGACACCGGGGAGCTGTTTTTT	CASSERQGSITDTGELFF
.	once	TRBJ1-2	TRBV18	TGTGCCAGCTCACCTCTGGACGGAGGTGGCTACACCTTC	CASSPLDGGGYTF